Listed below are T cell receptor beta chains from one sample, sequenced in a study of molecular identifiers for immune sequencing clone quantification. TCRdb independently ran MiXCR on the PCR reads; one entry per CDR3 protein. The sample lists some 70,000 distinct CDR3 sequences, roughly 18% seen once, with over 1.3% in the top ten. The sample taken for sequencing was naive CD8+ T cells from blood, with Jurkat cell RNA spiked in. These receptors were collected from a human donor in good health. Some libraries in this study had Jurkat cell RNA spiked in. Both conserved end residues are part of each CDR3. Each record gives: V gene, CDR3 protein.

v_call: TRBV7-9
cdr3_aa: CASSSSPREGREQFF

v_call: TRBV28
cdr3_aa: CASSLPAGAFEQYF

v_call: TRBV6-5
cdr3_aa: CASSYSTALNTEAFF

v_call: TRBV6-6
cdr3_aa: CAGSHGPYYEQYF

v_call: TRBV24-1
cdr3_aa: CATQKGDRGPTGELFF

v_call: TRBV2
cdr3_aa: CASSEISVVYEQYF

v_call: TRBV28
cdr3_aa: CASSLGRENTEAFF

v_call: TRBV2
cdr3_aa: CASSEALGFTGELFF

v_call: TRBV4-1
cdr3_aa: CASSPPMGGTEAFF

v_call: TRBV14
cdr3_aa: CASSDRDRFFNEQFF

v_call: TRBV28
cdr3_aa: CASSFARTGGMETQYF

v_call: TRBV6-6
cdr3_aa: CASSQTTGWKTQYF

v_call: TRBV11-2
cdr3_aa: CASSASTMGSSHEQFF

v_call: TRBV4-2
cdr3_aa: CASSQESAGETEAFF

v_call: TRBV6-1
cdr3_aa: CASSEGLAGLYEQYF

v_call: TRBV28
cdr3_aa: CASTVHLAGLNTDTQYF

v_call: TRBV7-9
cdr3_aa: CASLGLADDNEQFF

v_call: TRBV20-1
cdr3_aa: CSARAMGTGPVNEQYF

v_call: TRBV24-1
cdr3_aa: CATSLVSTDTQYF

v_call: TRBV7-2
cdr3_aa: CASSFPGTSPLHF

v_call: TRBV29-1
cdr3_aa: CSVAGGDGYTF

v_call: TRBV11-3
cdr3_aa: CASSSDRDLGSPLHF

v_call: TRBV11-2
cdr3_aa: CASSSGGAEQYF

v_call: TRBV7-2
cdr3_aa: CASSLGWLAGVYEQYF

v_call: TRBV11-3
cdr3_aa: CASSAGGTSTDTQYF

v_call: TRBV7-9
cdr3_aa: CASSSSGKETQYF

v_call: TRBV27
cdr3_aa: CASSTREGRSGEQYF

v_call: TRBV18
cdr3_aa: CASSPPGQGDTEAFF

v_call: TRBV20-1
cdr3_aa: CSASWPQGGSNQPQHF

v_call: TRBV11-2
cdr3_aa: CASSSGGVAGDEQYF

v_call: TRBV24-1
cdr3_aa: CATSDPGDEQYF

v_call: TRBV7-8
cdr3_aa: CASSLYGNSGNTIYF

v_call: TRBV7-9
cdr3_aa: CASSYGGGYEQYF

v_call: TRBV7-2
cdr3_aa: CASSRDSPLSFTSGNTIYF

v_call: TRBV12-3/TRBV12-4
cdr3_aa: CASSFDVRGKAFF

v_call: TRBV27
cdr3_aa: CASSFGLGEQYF

v_call: TRBV7-9
cdr3_aa: CASTHRDSPYEQYF

v_call: TRBV30
cdr3_aa: CAWGRDRMSNQPQHF

v_call: TRBV11-2
cdr3_aa: CASSSWDFYEQYF

v_call: TRBV29-1
cdr3_aa: CSVKNRDYNEQFF

v_call: TRBV13
cdr3_aa: CASSQISGRTSTDTQYF

v_call: TRBV9
cdr3_aa: CASSVGGDSNQPQHF

v_call: TRBV28
cdr3_aa: CASSLGQNSYEQYF

v_call: TRBV18
cdr3_aa: CASSPFGGSRTTGELFF